The next 25 T cell receptor beta chains were all read from a single sample in a study of radiotherapy plus CTLA-4 blockade in lung cancer. Using immunoSEQ multiplex PCR, the repertoire was profiled, and TCRdb retains in-frame clones only, with some absent. Of approximately 65,000 clones listed, 60% to 85% are singletons. The sample was peripheral blood, taken from a patient treated with radiotherapy plus ipilimumab. The origin of the receptors is a human donor with non-small cell lung cancer who had a complete response to radiotherapy plus ipilimumab.

The chain couples TRBV30 to TRBJ2-5; 11 bases agree with TRBD2. Unmatched junction bases numbered 4, after V lost 3 bases and J lost 4 bases. Germline assignment: CDR1 GTSNPN and CDR2 SVGIG (reference sequence). The CDR3 has 14 residues. As DNA, the CDR3 is TGTGCCTGGAGCCTAGCGGGGGGAGGAGAGACCCAGTACTTC. This gives the protein CAWSLAGGGETQYF.

J is TRBJ1-3 and V is TRBV6-5; 8 nucleotides align to TRBD1. CDR3 size: 15 residues. The ends lost 7 bases at V and 2 bases at J; junction bases unmatched: 7. Germline values: CDR1 MNHEY, CDR2 SVGAGI. Here the CDR3 reads CASTVAGGPGNTIYF. The CDR3 DNA reads as TGTGCCAGCACAGTGGCAGGGGGCCCTGGAAACACCATATATTTT.

CDR3 in amino acids: CASSQGQTYEQYV. The CDR3 DNA follows: TGTGCCAGCAGCCAAGGACAGACCTACGAGCAGTACGTC. The rearrangement uses TRBV11-2 and TRBJ2-7; D possibly corresponds to TRBD1 (6 bases). The CDR3 consists of 13 residues. V lost 5 bases and J 2 bases, leaving 10 bases between the germline ends. From germline, CDR1 is SGHAT and CDR2 FQNNGV.

CDR3 sequence: CASSQVSAEQFF. The DNA for the CDR3 is TGTGCCAGCAGCCAAGTTTCGGCTGAGCAGTTCTTC. The V and J genes are TRBV11-3 and TRBJ2-1; D gene uncertain. This CDR3 spans 12 amino acids. The V end was cut by 5 bases, the J end by 9 bases, with 11 bases between. CDR1 SGHNT and CDR2 YENEEA come from the germline V gene.

The chain uses TRBV5-1 and TRBJ2-3; D is undetermined. V gave up 2 bases and J gave up 3 bases, with 4 bases separating them. This CDR3 is built from 12 residues. Germline V CDR1 and CDR2: SGHRS, YFSETQ. The CDR3 nucleotides read TGCGCCAGCAGCTTTAGGACAGATACGCAGTATTTT. Its protein product is CASSFRTDTQYF.

The chain has TRBV4-1 and TRBJ2-3, with 11 bases matching TRBD2. From germline, CDR1 is MGHRA and CDR2 YSYEKL. The CDR3 length is 18 residues. The J segment lost 2 bases and the V segment lost 0 bases, leaving 7 bases of the junction unmatched. DNA of the CDR3: TGCGCCAGCAGCCAAGATTCCCAACTAGCGGGGGTCACAGATACGCAGTATTTT. As protein: CASSQDSQLAGVTDTQYF.

To note about this clone: Germline and junction disagree at one end, which may indicate a read error. This chain connects TRBV7-7 to TRBJ2-1; D is uncertain. Germline CDR1 reads SSHAT; CDR2 reads FNYEAQ (reference sequence). The length of the CDR3 is 13 residues. The CDR3 spells CASSLAETKEQFF. In DNA form, the CDR3 reads TGTGCTAGCAGCTTAGCAGAGACAAAGGAGCAGTTCTTC.

The chain employs TRBV2 and TRBJ2-2, with TRBD2 matching over 9 bases. The CDR3 covers 16 residues. Germline CDR1 SNHLY, CDR2 FYNNEI. The ends lost 8 bases at V and 1 base at J; junction bases unmatched: 8. The CDR3 DNA is TGTGCCAGCCGAGGCGGGGGGGCGGAGAACACCGGGGAGCTGTTTTTT. Amino acids: CASRGGGAENTGELFF.

This clone was picked up a small number of times. This chain links TRBV19 with TRBJ1-2, with D unclear. CDR3 length equals 12 residues. CDR1 is LNHDA and CDR2 is SQIVND in the germline V gene (reference sequence). The V end lost 6 bases, the J end lost 4 bases, and 9 bases lay between the germline ends. DNA of the CDR3: TGTGCCAGTAGAACGGGTGGCTATGGCTACACCTTC. This codes for CASRTGGYGYTF.

This clone has more than one count but fewer than ten. J is TRBJ1-1 and V is TRBV19; 9 positions agree with TRBD1. Per germline, CDR1 LNHDA and CDR2 SQIVND (reference sequence). After removal of 1 base from V and 4 bases from J, the junction contained 4 bases not matched to a gene. This CDR3 comprises 15 residues. The DNA for the CDR3 is TGTGCCAGTAGTATAGGCCCGGACAGGGGCACTGAAGCTTTCTTT. As protein: CASSIGPDRGTEAFF.

The chain joins TRBV10-1 to TRBJ2-1; D tentatively fits TRBD1 or TRBD2 (5 bases each). The CDR3 length is 15 residues. V gave up 6 bases and J gave up 1 base, with 13 bases separating them. Germline V gene lookup returns CDR1 WNHNN and CDR2 SYGVQD (reference sequence). The CDR3 region is CASSRESGSYNEQFF. The DNA for the CDR3 is TGCGCCAGCAGCAGGGAAAGCGGATCCTACAATGAGCAGTTCTTC.

J is TRBJ1-2 and V is TRBV7-9, with D maybe TRBD1 (6 bases). CDR1 and CDR2 (germline): SEHNR, FQNEAQ (reference sequence). V lost 1 base to trimming and J lost 5 bases, with 17 bases between them. The CDR3 runs to 16 residues. Written as DNA, the CDR3 is TGTGCCAGCAGCTTAGGGATCAGGGGAAATACATATGGCTACACCTTC. This sequence encodes CASSLGIRGNTYGYTF.

This clone was counted a few times. CDR3 coding DNA: TGTGCCAGCAGCTTAAGCCGCTTGAACACTGAAGCTTTCTTT. It yields the protein CASSLSRLNTEAFF. This chain links TRBV7-9 with TRBJ1-1; D gene unclear. CDR1 SEHNR and CDR2 FQNEAQ come from the germline V gene (reference sequence). This CDR3 has 14 residues. Trimming removed 2 bases at V and 0 bases at J, with 7 bases between.

The count of this clone is one. The chain recombines TRBV11-2 with TRBJ2-7; D remains ambiguous. Germline V gene sequence: CDR1 SGHAT, CDR2 FQNNGV. V lost 0 bases, J lost 4 bases, and 4 bases lay in between. The CDR3 is 12 residues long. CDR3 sequence reads: CASSLDRYEQYV. CDR3 coding DNA: TGTGCCAGCAGCTTAGATCGTTACGAGCAGTACGTC.

The chain carries TRBV4-1 and TRBJ2-7, with 10 bases identical to TRBD1. Germline-derived CDR1 and CDR2 are MGHRA and YSYEKL. V lost 0 bases to trimming and J lost 2 bases; unmatched junction nucleotides: 10. The CDR3 loop spans 18 amino acids. The CDR3: CASSQDIWGQGITYEQYF. The CDR3 nucleotides read TGCGCCAGCAGCCAAGATATCTGGGGACAGGGGATTACCTACGAGCAGTACTTC.

CDR3 sequence reads: CASSQDARQGYGYTF. CDR3 DNA: TGCGCCAGCAGCCAAGACGCCAGACAGGGGTATGGCTACACCTTC. This chain connects TRBV4-1 to TRBJ1-2; 8 bases align to TRBD1. Trimming removed 0 bases from V and 5 bases from J; junction bases left unmatched: 5. The CDR3 is made up of 15 amino acids. Germline V gene data show CDR1 as MGHRA and CDR2 as YSYEKL.

In its sample, this clone was seen once. The chain carries TRBV18 and TRBJ2-7; 7 nucleotides match TRBD2. The CDR3 has 15 amino acids. After removal of 4 bases from V and 5 bases from J, the junction contained 11 bases not matched to a gene. Per the germline V gene, CDR1 is KGHSH and CDR2 is LQKENI. The CDR3 nucleotides are TGTGCCAGCTCACAACCCCGGACTAGTTTTCACGAGCAGTACGTC. It yields the protein CASSQPRTSFHEQYV.

This clone was recorded only once. V usage is TRBV6-6 and J usage is TRBJ1-1, with D unclear. Germline lookup yields CDR1 MNHNY and CDR2 SVGAGI (reference sequence). There are 11 residues in the CDR3. V dropped 11 bases and J dropped 1 base, with 8 bases sitting between them. The CDR3: CAAEGNTEAFF. The DNA of the CDR3 is TGTGCCGCTGAGGGGAACACTGAAGCTTTCTTT.

V and J are TRBV7-2 and TRBJ2-1, with 9 bases lining up with TRBD2. The CDR3 runs 18 residues. Germline assignment: CDR1 SGHTA and CDR2 FQGNSA. J lost 8 bases, V lost 2 bases, and 16 bases had no gene match. As DNA, the CDR3 is TGTGCCAGCAGCTTAAGAGCTAGCGGGAAGTGGCCCCGAGATGAGCAGTTCTTC. Its translation is CASSLRASGKWPRDEQFF.

In regard to this clone: Other DNA sequences in the same sample also yield this CDR3. The CDR3 is CASSFGQGSQPQHF. The CDR3 DNA reads TGTGCCAGCAGTTTCGGACAGGGGAGTCAGCCCCAGCATTTT. The chain has TRBV6-5 and TRBJ1-5, with 9 bases fitting TRBD1. CDR1 and CDR2 (germline): MNHEY, SVGAGI. This CDR3 contains 14 residues. J lost 6 bases, V lost 4 bases, and 4 bases had no gene match.

The V and J genes are TRBV19 and TRBJ1-2; the D is unclear. Germline lookup yields CDR1 LNHDA and CDR2 SQIVND (reference sequence). This CDR3 has 15 residues. Between the trimmed V and J ends, which lost 7 bases and 5 bases, there was a span of 20 bases. The CDR3 reads CASKLGVVDRYGYTF. CDR3 DNA sequence: TGTGCCAGTAAGTTAGGCGTCGTAGACCGGTATGGCTACACCTTC.

The chain links TRBV14 to TRBJ2-3; D remains unclear. Germline CDR1 reads SGHDN; CDR2 reads FVKESK. Trimming shortened V by 1 base and J by 8 bases, and 13 bases separated the two germline ends. CDR3 length: 14 residues. CDR3 in DNA: TGTGCCAGCAGCCAAGTCCAGCTCCTAGGTACGCAGTATTTT. Its translation is CASSQVQLLGTQYF.

Note on this clone: Likely a read error: the CDR3 ends without its conserved phenylalanine or tryptophan. The chain employs TRBV20-1 and TRBJ1-1; D not resolved. The CDR3 length is 11 residues. CDR1 is DFQATT and CDR2 is SNEGSKA in the germline V gene (reference sequence). V was clipped by 2 bases and J by 6 bases, with 7 bases between them. The CDR3 DNA is TGCAGTGCTAGATTCTATCCTGAAGCTTTCTAT. Its protein is CSARFYPEAFY.

The chain carries TRBV5-1 and TRBJ2-5; D tentatively fits TRBD1 or TRBD2 (5 bases each). The CDR3 loop spans 15 amino acids. The V end was cut by 2 bases, the J end by 3 bases, with 14 bases between. Germline CDR1 reads SGHRS; CDR2 reads YFSETQ. CDR3 region: CASSFGRGQEETQYF. CDR3 in DNA: TGCGCCAGCAGCTTTGGACGGGGCCAGGAAGAGACCCAGTACTTC.

The chain uses TRBV29-1 and TRBJ2-3; D is unclear. CDR1 is SQVTM and CDR2 is ANQGSEA in the germline V gene. The CDR3 has 11 residues. V lost 3 bases to trimming and J lost 4 bases, with 5 bases between them. The CDR3 here is CSVDWADTQYF. The DNA of the CDR3 is TGCAGCGTTGACTGGGCAGATACGCAGTATTTT.